Presented here are 24 T cell receptor beta chains from one specimen sequenced in a study of blood T cell repertoires in COVID-19 (dated by TCRdb to the early 2020s). Library creation used the immunoSEQ multiplex PCR assay. In TCRdb, the immuneACCESS table is reduced to in-frame sequences with V and J assigned. These tables do not hold every clone; where another copy was compared, an unresolved V gene accounts for under half, and the others remain unexplained. The sample table lists under 55,000 clones, more than 80% of them with a count of one. About 2% of the sample goes to the ten largest clones. The specimen sequenced was peripheral blood. Receptor source: a human donor in a cohort sampled during active COVID-19.

The chain is built from TRBV3-1 (or the pseudogene TRBV3-2) and TRBJ2-5, with D perhaps TRBD2 (5 bases). V lost 1 base and J 5 bases, leaving 8 bases between the germline ends. The length of the CDR3 is 13 residues. Germline V CDR1 and CDR2: LGHDT, YNNKEL (reference sequence). The CDR3 is CASSQASRETQYF. DNA for the CDR3: TGTGCCAGCAGCCAAGCTAGCCGGGAGACCCAGTACTTC.

This chain links TRBV7-3 with TRBJ1-3, with D tentatively TRBD1 (6 bases). The CDR3 is 14 amino acids. Germline assignment: CDR1 SGHTA and CDR2 FQGTGA. V was shortened by 3 bases and J by 6 bases, with 12 bases between the two germline ends. The CDR3 region is CASSLAGAENTIYF. The CDR3, as DNA: TGTGCCAGCAGCTTGGCAGGGGCGGAAAACACCATATATTTT.

The CDR3 DNA is TGTGCCAGCAGCCCAACCTTGGGGGGTTTTGAAGCTTTCTTT. Translating gives CASSPTLGGFEAFF. The chain links TRBV9 to TRBJ1-1; D perhaps matches TRBD1 (5 bases). Per germline, CDR1 SGDLS and CDR2 YYNGEE. Trimming took 4 bases from V and 7 from J, leaving 17 bases between them. The CDR3 runs to 14 residues. The whole variable domain, filled in from reference TRBV9 and TRBJ1-1, reads DSGVTQTPKHLITATGQRVTLRCSPRSGDLSVYWYQQSLDQGLQFLIQYYNGEERAKGNILERFSAQQFPDLHSELNLSSLELGDSALYFCASSPTLGGFEAFFGQGTRLTVV.

The chain joins TRBV27 to TRBJ2-7; a weak D match, TRBD2 (5 bases). The ends were cut back, 1 base at V and 0 bases at J, with 16 bases in the middle. Germline V CDR1 and CDR2: MNHEY, SMNVEV (reference sequence). CDR3 length equals 17 residues. CDR3 coding DNA: TGTGCCAGCAGTTTATGGTCCCCGAGCGGTACCTCCTACGAGCAGTACTTC. Its translation is CASSLWSPSGTSYEQYF.

CDR3 in amino acids: CASRDSSPEKLFF. CDR3 sequence (DNA): TGTGCCAGCCGGGACAGCTCACCTGAAAAACTGTTTTTT. The J gene is TRBJ1-4, the V gene TRBV21-1; the table's TRBD1 call for D was not verified on the DNA. TRBV21-1 is given as a pseudogene. The CDR3 is made up of 13 amino acids.

DNA of the CDR3: TGTGCCAGCAGCGCCAACATCGGGACTACCCATCCGGGGGAGCTGTTTTTT. Amino acid sequence: CASSANIGTTHPGELFF. V gene TRBV7-9 combines with J gene TRBJ2-2; 7 nucleotides align to TRBD2. The ends lost 5 bases at V and 8 bases at J; junction bases unmatched: 17. Germline V gives CDR1 SEHNR, CDR2 FQNEAQ (reference sequence). The CDR3 sequence is 17 residues long.

This CDR3 reads CASSLDGETQYF. CDR3 nucleotides: TGTGCCAGCAGCTTAGACGGGGAGACCCAGTACTTC. The chain joins TRBV11-2 to TRBJ2-5; D uncertain. Germline CDR1 SGHAT, CDR2 FQNNGV. V was shortened by 0 bases and J by 5 bases, with 4 bases between the two germline ends. This CDR3 comprises 12 residues.

The genes are TRBV11-2 and TRBJ2-7, with D unresolved. CDR3 length: 10 amino acids. Germline-derived CDR1 and CDR2 are SGHAT and FQNNGV. With 4 bases removed from V and 6 bases from J, the gap between germline ends came to 4 bases. CDR3 region: CASSSIEQYF. The CDR3 nucleotides read TGTGCCAGCAGCTCAATCGAGCAGTACTTC. Based on the CDR3 plus reference TRBV11-2 and TRBJ2-7, the full variable domain is EAGVAQSPRYKIIEKRQSVAFWCNPISGHATLYWYQQILGQGPKLLIQFQNNGVVDDSQLPKDRFSAERLKGVDSTLKIQPAKLEDSAVYLCASSSIEQYFGPGTRLTVT.

V usage is TRBV4-3 and J usage is TRBJ1-4; D gene ambiguous. The ends were cut back, 3 bases at V and 0 bases at J, with 11 bases in the middle. The CDR3 consists of 16 residues. Germline V CDR1 and CDR2: LGHNA, YSLEER. The CDR3 region has the DNA TGCGCCAGCAGCCAGAGGGCCCCCGCAACTAATGAAAAACTGTTTTTT. Amino acid sequence: CASSQRAPATNEKLFF.

The V call is TRBV19, the J call TRBJ1-1, with TRBD1 matching over 7 bases. The V gene end was trimmed by 6 bases and the J gene end by 1 base; junction bases not matched to a gene: 5. CDR1 is LNHDA, CDR2 SQIVND, per germline (reference sequence). CDR3 length: 14 amino acids. The CDR3 DNA reads TGTGCCAGTAGATTGGGACAGTCGAACACTGAAGCTTTCTTT. Translated: CASRLGQSNTEAFF.

J is TRBJ1-1 and V is TRBV9, with TRBD1 as a possible D gene (5 bases). The CDR3 covers 15 residues. Trimming cost V 3 bases and J 5 bases, with 17 bases left between them. From germline, CDR1 is SGDLS and CDR2 YYNGEE. CDR3 sequence: CASSEIGDLRTEAFF. CDR3 nucleotide sequence: TGTGCCAGCAGCGAGATCGGGGACTTGCGAACTGAAGCTTTCTTT. Full variable domain (outside the CDR3, taken from reference TRBV9 and TRBJ1-1): DSGVTQTPKHLITATGQRVTLRCSPRSGDLSVYWYQQSLDQGLQFLIQYYNGEERAKGNILERFSAQQFPDLHSELNLSSLELGDSALYFCASSEIGDLRTEAFFGQGTRLTVV.

The chain is built from TRBV14 and TRBJ2-4, with a possible D match to TRBD2 (5 bases). Trimming left V 3 bases short and J 1 base short, with 10 bases between. Germline-derived CDR1 and CDR2 are SGHDN and FVKESK. This CDR3 is 15 amino acids long. This chain's CDR3 is CASSHSSEAKNIQYF. CDR3 sequence (DNA): TGTGCCAGCAGCCACAGTAGCGAGGCCAAAAACATTCAGTACTTC.

The rearrangement links TRBV20-1 to TRBJ1-5; possible D gene TRBD1, 5 bases. With 3 bases removed from V and 4 bases from J, the gap between germline ends came to 25 bases. CDR3 length equals 18 residues. Germline CDR1 reads DFQATT; CDR2 reads SNEGSKA (reference sequence). CDR3 bases: TGCAGTGCTAGTCGGGTGATCGGGGGGGAACCCCAGAATCAGCCCCAGCATTTT. It specifies CSASRVIGGEPQNQPQHF.

The chain combines TRBV15 with TRBJ1-5, with a weak D call TRBD1 (5 bases). The CDR3 runs to 15 residues. Trimming removed 0 bases from V and 5 bases from J, with 11 bases in between. Germline CDR1 reads LNHNV; CDR2 reads YYDKDF (reference sequence). The CDR3 DNA reads TGTGCCACCAGCAGAGAAACAGGAGTCCATCAGCCCCAGCATTTT. Its protein is CATSRETGVHQPQHF.

This clone occurred a few times. V is TRBV5-1 and J is TRBJ1-6; 7 bases are a match to TRBD1. Losses at the gene ends were 4 bases for V and 8 bases for J; bases not matched to a gene: 6. The germline gives CDR1 SGHRS, CDR2 YFSETQ. There are 14 residues in the CDR3. As DNA, the CDR3 is TGCGCCAGCAGCGAAAATACAGGGGATTCACCCCTCCACTTT. Amino acid sequence: CASSENTGDSPLHF.

The rearrangement joins TRBV7-9 to TRBJ2-3; TRBD2 matches 13 bases. This CDR3 spans 17 amino acids. The V gene's germline CDR1 is SEHNR and CDR2 FQNEAQ (reference sequence). V lost 5 bases to trimming and J lost 4 bases; unmatched junction nucleotides: 9. CDR3 loop: CASSPGTSGNMADTQYF. The DNA of the CDR3 is TGTGCCAGCAGCCCAGGGACTAGCGGGAATATGGCAGATACGCAGTATTTT.

This chain links TRBV9 with TRBJ2-7, with 8 bases identical to TRBD1. This CDR3 contains 15 residues. Germline V gene lookup returns CDR1 SGDLS and CDR2 YYNGEE. V gave up 0 bases and J gave up 2 bases; unmatched junction bases: 4. This CDR3 reads CASSVATGVPYEQYF. The CDR3 nucleotides read TGTGCCAGCAGCGTAGCGACAGGGGTCCCCTACGAGCAGTACTTC.

The chain recombines TRBV5-8 with TRBJ2-2; 9 bases line up with TRBD1. Per germline, CDR1 SGHTS and CDR2 YDEGEE. CDR3 length: 16 residues. The ends lost 4 bases at V and 5 bases at J; junction bases unmatched: 9. The CDR3 is CASSRGTGWRTGELFF. The CDR3 bases are TGTGCCAGCAGCCGGGGGACAGGGTGGAGGACCGGGGAGCTGTTTTTT.

The rearrangement joins TRBV5-1 to TRBJ2-3; no clear D gene. This CDR3 is 14 amino acids long. Trimming cost V 4 bases and J 2 bases, with 11 bases left between them. Germline V lookup: CDR1 SGHRS, CDR2 YFSETQ. As DNA, the CDR3 is TGCGCCAGCAGCAGATTCGAGAACACAGATACGCAGTATTTT. Translating gives CASSRFENTDTQYF.

The V call is TRBV19, the J call TRBJ2-1, with 8 bases fitting TRBD1. The length of the CDR3 is 13 residues. After removal of 10 bases from V and 7 bases from J, the junction contained 9 bases not matched to a gene. Per the germline V gene, CDR1 is LNHDA and CDR2 is SQIVND (reference sequence). The CDR3 coding sequence is TGTGCCACAGCGGACAGGGCGGGGAATGAGCAGTTCTTC. Translating gives CATADRAGNEQFF.

The chain carries TRBV18 and TRBJ2-7; 8 bases align to TRBD1. Germline CDR1 and CDR2: KGHSH and LQKENI. V trimming: 0 bases; J trimming: 4 bases; junction bases outside the gene matches: 2. This CDR3 is 14 amino acids long. The CDR3 spells CASSPPQGAYEQYF. The CDR3 DNA reads TGTGCCAGCTCACCACCGCAGGGGGCGTACGAGCAGTACTTC.

CDR3 coding DNA: TGTGCCTGGAATCAGGGTGGATCCACCGGGGAGCTGTTTTTT. It is translated as CAWNQGGSTGELFF. The chain recombines TRBV30 with TRBJ2-2, with D perhaps TRBD1 (5 bases). Germline assignment: CDR1 GTSNPN and CDR2 SVGIG (reference sequence). The CDR3 totals 14 residues. Trimming took off 4 bases at V and 4 bases at J, with 13 bases between the two ends.

The J gene is TRBJ2-7, the V gene TRBV11-2, with D perhaps TRBD2 (6 bases). The V gene lost 2 bases and the J gene lost 2 bases, with 19 bases spanning the gap. The CDR3 length is 17 residues. Germline V gene data show CDR1 as SGHAT and CDR2 as FQNNGV. The CDR3 loop reads CASSLSPSAYATYEQYF. In DNA form, the CDR3 reads TGTGCCAGCAGCTTATCCCCTAGCGCCTATGCTACCTACGAGCAGTACTTC.

The gene calls are TRBV29-1 and TRBJ2-5; possible D gene TRBD2, 6 bases. V dropped 3 bases and J dropped 5 bases, with 10 bases sitting between them. Germline V gene sequence: CDR1 SQVTM, CDR2 ANQGSEA. This CDR3 has 12 residues. Here the CDR3 reads CSVEAGRETQYF. The CDR3 DNA sequence: TGCAGCGTTGAGGCGGGGAGGGAGACCCAGTACTTC. Combining the CDR3 with reference TRBV29-1 and TRBJ2-5 gives the whole variable domain SAVISQKPSRDICQRGTSLTIQCQVDSQVTMMFWYRQQPGQSLTLIATANQGSEATYESGFVIDKFPISRPNLTFSTLTVSNMSPEDSSIYLCSVEAGRETQYFGPGTRLLVL.